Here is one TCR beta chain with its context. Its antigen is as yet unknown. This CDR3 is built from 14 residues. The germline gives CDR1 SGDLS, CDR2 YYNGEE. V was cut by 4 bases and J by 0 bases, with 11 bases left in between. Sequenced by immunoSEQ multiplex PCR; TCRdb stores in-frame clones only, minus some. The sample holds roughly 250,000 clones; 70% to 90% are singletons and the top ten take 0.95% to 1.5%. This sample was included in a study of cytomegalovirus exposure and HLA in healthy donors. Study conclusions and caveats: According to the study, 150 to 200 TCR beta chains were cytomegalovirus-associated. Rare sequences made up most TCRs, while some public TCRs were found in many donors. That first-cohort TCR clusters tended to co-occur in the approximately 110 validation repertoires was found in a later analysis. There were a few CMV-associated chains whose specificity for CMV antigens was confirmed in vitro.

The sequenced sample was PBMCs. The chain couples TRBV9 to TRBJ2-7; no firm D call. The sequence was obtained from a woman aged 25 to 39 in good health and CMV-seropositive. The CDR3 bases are TGTGCCAGCAGCTCTAGTCATAGCTCCTACGAGCAGTACTTC. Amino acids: CASSSSHSSYEQYF.